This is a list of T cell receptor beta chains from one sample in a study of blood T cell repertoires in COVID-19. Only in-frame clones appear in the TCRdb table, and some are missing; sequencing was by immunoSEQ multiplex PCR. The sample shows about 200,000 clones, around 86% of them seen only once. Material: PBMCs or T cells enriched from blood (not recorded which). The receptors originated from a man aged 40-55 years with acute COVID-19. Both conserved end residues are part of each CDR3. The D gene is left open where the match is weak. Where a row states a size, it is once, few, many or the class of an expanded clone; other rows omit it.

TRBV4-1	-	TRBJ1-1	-	CASSLPPGTEAFF	TGCGCCAGCAGCCTTCCACCCGGGACAGAAGCTTTCTTT
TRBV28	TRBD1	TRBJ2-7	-	CASSSPTGTDFWEQYF	TGTGCCAGCAGTTCACCCACGGGGACAGACTTCTGGGAGCAGTACTTC
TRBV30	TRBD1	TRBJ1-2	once	CAWSGQGVGRGYTF	TGTGCCTGGAGTGGACAGGGGGTTGGACGCGGCTACACCTTC
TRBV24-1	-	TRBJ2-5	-	CATSDPQGPGETQYF	TGTGCCACCAGTGATCCCCAGGGCCCTGGGGAGACCCAGTACTTC
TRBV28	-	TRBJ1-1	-	CASTGSLAGAFF	TGTGCCAGCACTGGATCCCTAGCAGGAGCTTTCTTT
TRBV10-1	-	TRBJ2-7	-	CASSMDSYEQYF	TGCGCCAGCAGTATGGACAGCTACGAGCAGTACTTC
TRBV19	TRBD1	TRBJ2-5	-	CASSIAGGAQTQYF	TGTGCCAGTAGTATAGCAGGGGGCGCGCAGACCCAGTACTTC
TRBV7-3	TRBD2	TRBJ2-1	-	CASSMTSGRVNEQFF	TGTGCCAGCAGCATGACTAGCGGGAGGGTTAATGAGCAGTTCTTC
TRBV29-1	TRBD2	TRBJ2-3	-	CSVKAGGVDTQYF	TGCAGCGTAAAAGCGGGAGGGGTAGATACGCAGTATTTT
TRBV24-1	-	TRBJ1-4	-	CATSDLIQGSEKLFF	TGTGCCACCAGTGATTTGATCCAGGGCAGTGAAAAACTGTTTTTT
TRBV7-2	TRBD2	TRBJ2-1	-	CASSRTRQIYNEQFF	TGTGCCAGCAGTCGGACTAGACAGATATACAATGAGCAGTTCTTC
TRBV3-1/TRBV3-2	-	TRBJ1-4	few	CASRRGGNEKLFF	TGTGCCAGCAGGCGGGGGGGGAATGAAAAACTGTTTTTT
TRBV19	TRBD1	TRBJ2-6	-	CASSAAGTAYSGANVLTF	TGTGCCAGTAGTGCGGCCGGGACAGCGTACTCTGGGGCCAACGTCCTGACTTTC
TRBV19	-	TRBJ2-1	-	CASSPNNEQFF	TGTGCCAGTAGTCCCAACAATGAGCAGTTCTTC
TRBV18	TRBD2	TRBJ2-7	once	CASSTGTSSYEQYF	TGTGCCAGCTCAACCGGGACTAGTAGCTACGAGCAGTACTTC
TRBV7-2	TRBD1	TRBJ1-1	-	CASSEQGIGAFF	TGTGCCAGCAGTGAACAGGGGATAGGAGCTTTCTTT
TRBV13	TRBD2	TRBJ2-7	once	CASMTLLGRGVYEQYF	TGTGCCAGCATGACCTTACTCGGGAGGGGTGTCTACGAGCAGTACTTC
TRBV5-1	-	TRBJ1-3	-	CASSLDLSGNTIYF	TGCGCCAGCAGCTTGGATCTCTCTGGAAACACCATATATTTT
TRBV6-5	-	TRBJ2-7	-	CASSYGRAYEQYF	TGTGCCAGCAGTTATGGCAGGGCCTACGAGCAGTACTTC
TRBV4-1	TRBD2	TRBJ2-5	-	CASSRGTSAKETQYF	TGCGCCAGCAGTCGGGGGACTAGCGCAAAAGAGACCCAGTACTTC
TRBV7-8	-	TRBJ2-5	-	CASSPSPETQYF	TGTGCCAGCAGCCCTAGCCCGGAGACCCAGTACTTC
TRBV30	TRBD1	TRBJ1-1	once	CAWIPFLQGQNTEAFF	TGTGCCTGGATTCCCTTTTTACAGGGGCAAAACACTGAAGCTTTCTTT
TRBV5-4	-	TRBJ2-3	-	CASSLVPGGPDTQYF	TGTGCCAGCAGCCTTGTGCCCGGGGGTCCGGATACGCAGTATTTT
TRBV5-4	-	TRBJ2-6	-	CASSLAPAGANVLTF	TGTGCCAGCAGCTTGGCCCCTGCGGGGGCCAACGTCCTGACTTTC
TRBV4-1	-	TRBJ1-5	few	CASSQAGASNQPQHF	TGCGCCAGCAGCCAGGCAGGGGCGAGCAATCAGCCCCAGCATTTT
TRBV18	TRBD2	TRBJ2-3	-	CASSPGTSGSQGTDTQYF	TGTGCCAGCTCACCTGGGACTAGCGGGAGTCAGGGCACAGATACGCAGTATTTT
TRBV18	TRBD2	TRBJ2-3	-	CASSPSSGRRTDTQYF	TGTGCCAGCTCACCTTCTAGCGGGAGGAGAACAGATACGCAGTATTTT
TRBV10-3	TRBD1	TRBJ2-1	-	CAVLSRDRGRPEQFF	TGTGCCGTCCTCTCCCGGGACAGGGGACGACCGGAGCAGTTCTTC
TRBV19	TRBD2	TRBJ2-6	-	CASLPPGTSGRSGANVLTF	TGTGCCAGTCTTCCTCCCGGGACTAGCGGGAGGTCCGGGGCCAACGTCCTGACTTTC
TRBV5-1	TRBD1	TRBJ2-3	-	CASSQRTGADTQYF	TGCGCCAGCAGCCAAAGGACAGGGGCAGATACGCAGTATTTT
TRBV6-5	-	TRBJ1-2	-	CASSYNGGLGYGYTF	TGTGCCAGCAGTTACAACGGGGGGCTCGGCTATGGCTACACCTTC
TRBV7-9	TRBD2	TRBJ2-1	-	CASSLVGPAGDNEQFF	TGTGCCAGCAGCTTAGTGGGACCGGCGGGAGACAATGAGCAGTTCTTC
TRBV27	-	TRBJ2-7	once	CASSFRVGARYEQYF	TGTGCCAGCAGTTTCCGAGTGGGAGCGCGCTACGAGCAGTACTTC
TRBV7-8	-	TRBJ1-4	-	CASSFIPRGEKLFF	TGTGCCAGCAGCTTCATACCCAGAGGTGAAAAACTGTTTTTT
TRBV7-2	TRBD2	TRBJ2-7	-	CASTLAGASYEQYF	TGTGCCAGCACCCTAGCGGGCGCTTCCTACGAGCAGTACTTC
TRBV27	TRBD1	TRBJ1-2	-	CASSSTGQGEFGYTF	TGTGCCAGCAGTTCCACGGGACAGGGTGAATTCGGCTACACCTTC